This T cell receptor beta chain was profiled in a study of blood T cell repertoires in COVID-19 (dated by TCRdb to about 2020). A note on the overall study: Samples from collaborators originated in the United States, Italy and Spain and spanned both the acute and convalescent phases of COVID-19. The prospective study material was composed of cDNA or gDNA derived from T cells, B-cell-depleted T cells, or PBMCs. The dataset comprised deeply sampled blood TCRbeta repertoires from subjects exposed to, actively infected with, or recovered from COVID-19. The repertoires were released in a freely available public database intended as a resource for research on the immune response to SARS-CoV-2. The samples were drawn from the first 160 participants of the ongoing ImmuneRACE study and from about 1,200 subjects provided by 6 global collaborators. Nearly every sample came with metadata listing a de-identified subject ID, COVID-19 status, age in years and sex. Where available, HLA class I and class II types were taken from metadata supplied by the sample provider and were not determined by assay-based typing.

Whole blood was collected in K2EDTA tubes by collaborating institutions according to the institutions' own protocols. For TCRbeta analysis, collaborators shipped samples as frozen whole blood, isolated PBMCs, or DNA extracted from either of those sample types. In the case of this clone: Its target antigen remains unknown. Base qualities are missing; no much larger clone stands one base away.

The immunoSEQ Assay, a bias-controlled multiplex PCR, was used to amplify TCRbeta CDR3 regions from genomic DNA. Under the source paper's analysis protocol: Within the assay, amplification of reference gene primers was used to estimate how many nucleated cells each sample contained. Sequence reads were collapsed and filtered to measure the absolute abundance of every unique TCRbeta CDR3 rearrangement. For each sample, productive Simpson clonality was calculated by taking the square root of Simpson's diversity index across productive rearrangements. TCRdb obtained this table from immuneACCESS and retained in-frame rearrangements with V and J assigned. These tables miss some clones; where compared with another copy, unresolved V genes account for less than half of the shortfall, and the remainder is unexplained. V, J and clone size are those of that table, while D and trimming were read from the DNA. The sample table holds some 220,000 clones, of which about 83% were seen once. Jointly, the top ten make up around 5.2% of the sample.

General conclusions and limits of the study: The amount of clinical and demographic metadata varied by source and participant and was provided uncurated.

The CDR3 spans 14 residues, from the cysteine through the phenylalanine. The only DNA kept is the CDR3, 42 bases in frame from the first base. Here V drops 3 bases and J drops 4 bases, and the junction holds 4 bases not matched to any gene. CDR1 SGHNT and CDR2 YYREEE are derived from the germline V gene (reference sequence). The specimen was peripheral blood. The chain is assembled from TRBV5-4 and TRBJ2-3; 8 junctional bases match TRBD1. The receptor was derived from a human donor in a cohort sampled during active COVID-19. The CDR3 region: CASSSTTGADTQYF. The DNA sequence is as follows: TGTGCCAGCAGCTCCACGACAGGGGCAGATACGCAGTATTTT.